This T cell receptor beta chain originates from a study of blood T cell repertoires in COVID-19. The CDR3 is 11 residues long. The V end was cut by 4 bases, the J end by 6 bases, with 7 bases between. Germline values: CDR1 MGHDK, CDR2 SYGVNS. The method was immunoSEQ multiplex PCR; TCRdb's version includes in-frame clones alone and lacks a portion of them. Counted here are some 50,000 clones, just over 90% occurring once; the ten biggest clones make up approximately 6%. This rearrangement joins TRBV25-1 to TRBJ2-7; possibly TRBD2 for D (5 bases). The sequence derives from a man aged 35-49 years with acute or convalescent COVID-19. The sequenced sample consisted of peripheral blood. The CDR3 protein is CASSASGEQYF. CDR3 in DNA: TGTGCCAGCAGTGCAAGCGGCGAGCAGTACTTC.